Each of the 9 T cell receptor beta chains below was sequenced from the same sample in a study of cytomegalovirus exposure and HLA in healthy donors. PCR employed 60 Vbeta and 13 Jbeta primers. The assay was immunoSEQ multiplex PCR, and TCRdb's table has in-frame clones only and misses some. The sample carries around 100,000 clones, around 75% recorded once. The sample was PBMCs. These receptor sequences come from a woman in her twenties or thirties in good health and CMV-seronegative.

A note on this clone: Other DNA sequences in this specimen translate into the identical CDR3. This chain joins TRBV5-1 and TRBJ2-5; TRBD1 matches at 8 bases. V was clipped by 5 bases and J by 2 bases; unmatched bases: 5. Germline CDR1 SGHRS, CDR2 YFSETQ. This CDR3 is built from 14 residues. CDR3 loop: CASSPGQGQETQYF. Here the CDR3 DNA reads TGCGCCAGCAGTCCCGGACAGGGACAAGAGACCCAGTACTTC.

The CDR3 spells CASNMDRETYEQYF. CDR3 DNA: TGTGCCAGCAACATGGACAGGGAAACCTACGAGCAGTACTTC. The rearrangement joins TRBV2 to TRBJ2-7; 8 bases fit TRBD1. This CDR3 contains 14 residues. The trim removed 7 bases at V and 2 bases at J, leaving 7 bases unmatched. CDR1 SNHLY and CDR2 FYNNEI come from the germline V gene.

This CDR3 is CASSIAGQYTDTQYF. The CDR3 bases are TGTGCCAGTAGTATAGCGGGACAATACACAGATACGCAGTATTTT. V is TRBV19 and J is TRBJ2-3, with D possibly being TRBD1 (6 bases). Trimming removed 1 base from V and 2 bases from J, with 10 bases in between. There are 15 residues in the CDR3. Germline values: CDR1 LNHDA, CDR2 SQIVND (reference sequence).

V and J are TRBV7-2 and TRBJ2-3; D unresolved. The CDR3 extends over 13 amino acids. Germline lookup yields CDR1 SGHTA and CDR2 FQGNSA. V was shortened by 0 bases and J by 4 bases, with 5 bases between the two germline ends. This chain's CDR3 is CASSLASSDTQYF. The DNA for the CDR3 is TGTGCCAGCAGCTTAGCGTCCTCAGATACGCAGTATTTT.

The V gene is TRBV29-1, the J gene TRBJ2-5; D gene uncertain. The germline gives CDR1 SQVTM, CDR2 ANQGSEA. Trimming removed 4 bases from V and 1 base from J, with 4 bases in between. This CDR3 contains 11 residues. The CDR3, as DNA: TGCAGCGTTGTGGCCCAAGAGACCCAGTACTTC. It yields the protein CSVVAQETQYF. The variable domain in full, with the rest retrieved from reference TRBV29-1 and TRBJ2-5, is SAVISQKPSRDICQRGTSLTIQCQVDSQVTMMFWYRQQPGQSLTLIATANQGSEATYESGFVIDKFPISRPNLTFSTLTVSNMSPEDSSIYLCSVVAQETQYFGPGTRLLVL.

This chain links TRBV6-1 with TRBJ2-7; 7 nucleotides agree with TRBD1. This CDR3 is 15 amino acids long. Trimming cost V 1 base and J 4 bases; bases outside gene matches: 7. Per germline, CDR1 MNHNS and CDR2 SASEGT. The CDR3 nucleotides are TGTGCCAGCAGTGAAGAGGGGACAGTTCCGTACGAGCAGTACTTC. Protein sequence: CASSEEGTVPYEQYF.

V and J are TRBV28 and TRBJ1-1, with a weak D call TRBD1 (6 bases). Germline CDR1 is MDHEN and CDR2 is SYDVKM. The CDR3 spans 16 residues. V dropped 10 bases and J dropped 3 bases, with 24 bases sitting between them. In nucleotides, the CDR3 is TGTGCCACTTCTCCGGGACACTCTCTAGGCGACACTGAAGCTTTCTTT. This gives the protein CATSPGHSLGDTEAFF.

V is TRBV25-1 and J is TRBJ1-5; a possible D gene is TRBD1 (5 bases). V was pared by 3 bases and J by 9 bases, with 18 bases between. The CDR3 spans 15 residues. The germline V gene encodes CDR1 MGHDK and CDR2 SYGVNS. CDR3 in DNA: TGTGCCAGCAGTGACCCAGGGTGGCAAAACGGGCCCCAGCATTTT. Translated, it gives CASSDPGWQNGPQHF. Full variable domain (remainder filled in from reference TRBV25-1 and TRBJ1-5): EADIYQTPRYLVIGTGKKITLECSQTMGHDKMYWYQQDPGMELHLIHYSYGVNSTEKGDLSSESTVSRIRTEHFPLTLESARPSHTSQYLCASSDPGWQNGPQHFGDGTRLSIL.

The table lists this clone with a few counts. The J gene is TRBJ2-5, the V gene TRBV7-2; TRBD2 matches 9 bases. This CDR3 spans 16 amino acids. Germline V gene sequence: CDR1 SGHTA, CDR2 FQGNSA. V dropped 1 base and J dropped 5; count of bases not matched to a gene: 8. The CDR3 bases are TGTGCCAGCAGCTTAGGGCTAGCGGGGTCTGGTGAGACCCAGTACTTC. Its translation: CASSLGLAGSGETQYF.